The sequence of this T cell receptor (beta chain) was determined in a study of T cell responses to AZD1222 COVID-19 vaccine. The study's findings and limits: Spike-specific TCR depth and breadth grew after two AZD1222 doses.

The assay was immunoSEQ multiplex PCR, and TCRdb's table has in-frame clones only and misses some. The profile shows some 170,000 clones, roughly nine tenths of them singletons. About this clone: The antigen is unknown.

Deletions cut 4 bases from V and 10 bases from J, with 16 bases between. CDR1 and CDR2 (germline): MNHEY, SVGAGI. The CDR3 runs to 13 residues. The gene calls are TRBV6-5 and TRBJ1-1; D unresolved. This receptor was obtained from an adult in good health. The material sequenced was peripheral blood, taken on day 0 of AZD1222 vaccination. CDR3 DNA: TGTGCCAGCAGTTCTACCGCGGGCCGACGAGCTTTCTTT. Residues: CASSSTAGRRAFF.